The entry below describes one T cell receptor (beta chain). The antigen remains undetermined. This entry belongs to a study of cytotoxic CD8 clonotypes in ibrutinib-treated CLL. Trimming left V 3 bases short and J 0 bases short, with 6 bases between. Germline values: CDR1 SGHAT, CDR2 FQNNGV. There are 14 residues in the CDR3. Points from the study as a whole: At progression, clonality fell back toward baseline after rising at ibrutinib response. Public clonotypes, found uncommonly, either contracted or stayed stable on treatment.

TCRdb's table, derived via immunoSEQ multiplex PCR, lists solely in-frame clones and lacks some. The sample yields about 300,000 clones, more than 70% seen once. The clonotype was recovered from a human donor with chronic lymphocytic leukemia. This sequence joins TRBV11-2 and TRBJ2-1; D is unresolved. Specimen: PBMCs, collected at disease progression, from a patient treated with ibrutinib. The CDR3 reads CASSLGGSYNEQFF. The CDR3 DNA reads TGTGCCAGCAGCTTGGGCGGCTCCTACAATGAGCAGTTCTTC.